The 26 T cell receptor beta chains below come from one sample, sequenced in a study of radiotherapy plus CTLA-4 blockade in lung cancer. Sequencing used immunoSEQ multiplex PCR; TCRdb keeps in-frame clones, though not all of them. This sample has some 90,000 clones, with around four fifths found just once. Sequences were derived from peripheral blood, sampled from a patient treated with radiotherapy plus ipilimumab. These receptors came from a human donor with non-small cell lung cancer who had stable disease on radiotherapy plus ipilimumab.

This clone was seen only a few times. V usage is TRBV10-3 and J usage is TRBJ2-5; D ambiguous. Germline V gene lookup returns CDR1 ENHRY and CDR2 SYGVKD. This CDR3 comprises 13 residues. The V end was cut by 2 bases, the J end by 7 bases, with 11 bases between. The CDR3 region has the DNA TGTGCCATCAGTGAGCTCGAGTATGGGACCCAGTACTTC. Its protein product is CAISELEYGTQYF.

The chain has TRBV27 and TRBJ2-5; D is undetermined. V gave up 2 bases and J gave up 3 bases, with 10 bases separating them. Germline V lookup: CDR1 MNHEY, CDR2 SMNVEV (reference sequence). CDR3 length: 14 amino acids. CDR3 loop: CASSLRPAKETQYF. CDR3 nucleotide sequence: TGTGCCAGCAGTTTAAGACCGGCCAAAGAGACCCAGTACTTC.

The V and J genes are TRBV5-1 and TRBJ2-7; D is uncertain. The CDR3 runs to 13 residues. Deletions cut 1 base from V and 2 bases from J, with 7 bases between. Germline V gene data show CDR1 as SGHRS and CDR2 as YFSETQ. The CDR3 spells CASSLKAPYEQYF. The CDR3 DNA reads TGCGCCAGCAGCTTGAAGGCCCCCTACGAGCAGTACTTC. The entire variable domain, with the rest obtained from reference TRBV5-1 and TRBJ2-7, is as follows: KAGVTQTPRYLIKTRGQQVTLSCSPISGHRSVSWYQQTPGQGLQFLFEYFSETQRNKGNFPGRFSGRQFSNSRSEMNVSTLELGDSALYLCASSLKAPYEQYFGPGTRLTVT.

The V gene is TRBV7-3, the J gene TRBJ2-2; D is ambiguous. Germline V gene lookup returns CDR1 SGHTA and CDR2 FQGTGA. With 2 bases removed from V and 1 base from J, the gap between germline ends came to 2 bases. CDR3 length equals 13 residues. The CDR3 protein is CASSLRNTGELFF. CDR3 bases: TGTGCCAGCAGCTTACGGAACACCGGGGAGCTGTTTTTT.

The chain is built from TRBV6-6 and TRBJ2-7; 7 bases map to TRBD2. CDR1 and CDR2 from the germline V gene are MNHNY and SVGAGI (reference sequence). V shed 6 bases, J shed 8 bases, and the junction held 7 bases outside the gene matches. The CDR3 totals 12 residues. The CDR3 bases are TGTGCCAGCAGAACAGCGGGGAGAAAGCAGTACTTC. Its translation: CASRTAGRKQYF.

The rearrangement uses TRBV9 and TRBJ1-5; 8 bases agree with TRBD1. Germline assignment: CDR1 SGDLS and CDR2 YYNGEE. Unmatched junction bases numbered 8, after V lost 3 bases and J lost 3 bases. The CDR3 loop spans 16 amino acids. The CDR3 region is CASSASGTGLNQPQHF. The CDR3 DNA sequence: TGTGCCAGCAGCGCCTCCGGGACAGGCCTCAATCAGCCCCAGCATTTT.

The chain couples TRBV7-6 to TRBJ1-6; D possibly corresponds to TRBD1 (6 bases). V was clipped by 5 bases and J by 5 bases, with 13 bases between them. Germline V gives CDR1 SGHVS, CDR2 FNYEAQ. This CDR3 has 15 residues. The CDR3 DNA follows: TGTGCCAGCAGCCCCCACAGGGTGGATAATTCACCCCTCCACTTT. It yields the protein CASSPHRVDNSPLHF.

CDR3 sequence: CASSLGGVGDTQYF. CDR3 bases: TGCGCCAGCAGCTTGGGGGGAGTTGGAGATACGCAGTATTTT. The chain combines TRBV5-1 with TRBJ2-3, with D perhaps TRBD2 (5 bases). V was shortened by 0 bases and J by 5 bases, with 10 bases between the two germline ends. The germline gives CDR1 SGHRS, CDR2 YFSETQ. The CDR3 is 14 amino acids.

V gene TRBV9 combines with J gene TRBJ1-4, with a weak D call TRBD1 (5 bases). The CDR3 totals 17 residues. With 4 bases removed from V and 6 bases from J, the gap between germline ends came to 22 bases. Germline V gene lookup returns CDR1 SGDLS and CDR2 YYNGEE. The CDR3 DNA follows: TGTGCCAGCAGCCCGAGACGACGGGGGGGTGAGGATGAAAAACTGTTTTTT. Translated: CASSPRRRGGEDEKLFF.

This clone showed up just a few times. The chain employs TRBV19 and TRBJ2-2, with 10 bases that match TRBD1. CDR3 size: 16 residues. The germline V gene has CDR1 LNHDA and CDR2 SQIVND (reference sequence). The ends lost 9 bases at V and 5 bases at J; junction bases unmatched: 12. The DNA of the CDR3 is TGTGCCAGCGGTTTAATCGGGACAGGGGTGACCGGGGAGCTGTTTTTT. This sequence encodes CASGLIGTGVTGELFF.

The V and J genes are TRBV2 and TRBJ2-5; D is tentatively TRBD1 or TRBD2 (6 bases each). Germline V CDR1 and CDR2: SNHLY, FYNNEI. The germline V and J ends were trimmed by 3 bases and 7 bases, with 18 bases remaining between them. This CDR3 is built from 15 residues. The CDR3 loop is CASSDPGALKGTQYF. CDR3 DNA sequence: TGTGCCAGCAGTGACCCGGGGGCCCTCAAGGGGACCCAGTACTTC.

The chain combines TRBV11-2 with TRBJ1-3; D is ambiguous. V was clipped by 0 bases and J by 0 bases, with 12 bases between them. Germline assignment: CDR1 SGHAT and CDR2 FQNNGV. The length of the CDR3 is 17 residues. In DNA form, the CDR3 reads TGTGCCAGCAGCTTAGATCGCGGACGGAGCTCTGGAAACACCATATATTTT. This sequence encodes CASSLDRGRSSGNTIYF.

The rearrangement joins TRBV9 to TRBJ2-1; 15 bases fit TRBD2. This CDR3 contains 17 residues. Germline lookup yields CDR1 SGDLS and CDR2 YYNGEE. V was pared by 2 bases and J by 8 bases, with 8 bases of the junction left unmatched. CDR3 nucleotide sequence: TGTGCCAGCAGCGTCTATCCGGGACTAGCGGGAGGTTATGAGCAGTTCTTC. It translates to CASSVYPGLAGGYEQFF.

The chain joins TRBV19 to TRBJ2-7; possible D gene TRBD2, 6 bases. The CDR3 extends over 13 amino acids. Deletions cut 8 bases from V and 9 bases from J, with 20 bases between. The germline V gene has CDR1 LNHDA and CDR2 SQIVND (reference sequence). The CDR3 sequence is CASSTDRGDGQYF. CDR3 bases: TGTGCCAGTTCCACAGATCGCGGGGACGGGCAGTACTTC.

The chain joins TRBV6-5 to TRBJ1-5, with D perhaps TRBD1 (6 bases). Germline assignment: CDR1 MNHEY and CDR2 SVGAGI. V lost 6 bases to trimming and J lost 1 base, with 10 bases between them. The CDR3 has 14 amino acids. The chain's CDR3 is CASRTQGSNQPQHF. CDR3 bases: TGTGCCAGCAGGACACAGGGAAGCAATCAGCCCCAGCATTTT.

The rearrangement links TRBV5-4 to TRBJ1-2; no reliable D call. This CDR3 contains 15 residues. Germline CDR1 is SGHNT and CDR2 is YYREEE (reference sequence). The V and J ends lost 2 bases and 3 bases respectively, with 14 bases between them. The CDR3 here is CASSFTRLKDYGYTF. The CDR3 DNA reads as TGTGCCAGCAGCTTCACGAGACTTAAGGACTATGGCTACACCTTC. The full variable domain, rest sourced from reference TRBV5-4 and TRBJ1-2, is ETGVTQSPTHLIKTRGQQVTLRCSSQSGHNTVSWYQQALGQGPQFIFQYYREEENGRGNFPPRFSGLQFPNYSSELNVNALELDDSALYLCASSFTRLKDYGYTFGSGTRLTVV.

This clone was recorded only once. Other DNA sequences in this sample translate to the same CDR3. The J gene is TRBJ2-2, the V gene TRBV4-2; the D is unclear. Germline lookup yields CDR1 LGHNA and CDR2 YNFKEQ. V was shortened by 3 bases and J by 4 bases, with 3 bases between the two germline ends. The CDR3 length is 12 residues. The chain's CDR3 is CASSQPTGELFF. CDR3 in DNA: TGTGCCAGCAGCCAGCCCACCGGGGAGCTGTTTTTT.

V is TRBV10-1 and J is TRBJ2-7; TRBD1 aligns across 8 bases. Germline trimming cut 3 bases from V and 0 bases from J; bases unmatched to any gene: 7. Per the germline V gene, CDR1 is WNHNN and CDR2 is SYGVQD (reference sequence). This CDR3 is built from 16 residues. CDR3 DNA: TGCGCCAGCAGTGACCTGACAGGGGATAGCTCCTACGAGCAGTACTTC. It encodes CASSDLTGDSSYEQYF.

V and J are TRBV7-9 and TRBJ2-3, with D perhaps matching TRBD2 (6 bases). Looked up from germline, CDR1 is SEHNR and CDR2 is FQNEAQ (reference sequence). Trimming took 5 bases from V and 6 from J, leaving 12 bases between them. The CDR3 has 13 amino acids. The chain's CDR3 is CASSATSPDTQYF. CDR3 in DNA: TGTGCCAGCAGCGCGACTAGTCCGGATACGCAGTATTTT.

V usage is TRBV21-1 and J usage is TRBJ1-6. TRBV21-1 is shown as a pseudogene. The CDR3 extends over 18 amino acids. In nucleotides, the CDR3 is TGTGCCAGCAGGCGCATCTTAGCTACCATACATCATAATTCACCCCTCCACTTT. It yields the protein CASRRILATIHHNSPLHF.

This chain connects TRBV27 to TRBJ1-2; TRBD1 might be the D (6 bases). The V end was cut by 3 bases, the J end by 6 bases, with 11 bases between. CDR3 length equals 13 residues. Germline CDR1 is MNHEY and CDR2 is SMNVEV (reference sequence). CDR3 sequence reads: CASSLVKGDGYTF. The CDR3 bases are TGTGCCAGCAGTTTGGTAAAGGGGGATGGCTACACCTTC.

The V and J genes are TRBV28 and TRBJ1-5; D is possibly TRBD1 (5 bases). The CDR3 sequence is 16 residues long. The V and J ends lost 3 bases and 3 bases respectively, with 15 bases between them. CDR1 is MDHEN, CDR2 SYDVKM, per germline. The CDR3 loop reads CASSLPGSGTNQPQHF. The DNA of the CDR3 is TGTGCCAGCAGTTTGCCCGGGTCGGGGACCAATCAGCCCCAGCATTTT.

This chain connects TRBV7-9 to TRBJ2-1; 10 bases are a match to TRBD2. From germline, CDR1 is SEHNR and CDR2 FQNEAQ (reference sequence). Trimming at V came to 11 bases and at J to 8 bases, leaving 9 bases not matched to a gene. The CDR3 spans 13 residues. The CDR3 reads CASSGTSEDEQFF. For the CDR3, the DNA is TGTGCCTCCTCCGGGACTAGCGAGGATGAGCAGTTCTTC.

V is TRBV10-2 and J is TRBJ2-2; D uncertain. There are 12 residues in the CDR3. The V gene lost 1 base and the J gene lost 7 bases, with 4 bases spanning the gap. CDR1 and CDR2 from the germline V gene are WSHSY and SAAADI. The CDR3 bases are TGCGCCAGCAGTGAGTTGGACGGGGAGCTGTTTTTT. This sequence encodes CASSELDGELFF.

This clone was found once. V gene TRBV4-1 combines with J gene TRBJ2-4, with TRBD1 as a possible D gene (6 bases). There are 17 residues in the CDR3. Germline assignment: CDR1 MGHRA and CDR2 YSYEKL. The V end lost 4 bases, the J end lost 7 bases, and 23 bases lay between the germline ends. The CDR3 region has the DNA TGCGCCAGCAGCCTTTCCCGGGACAACACGCATGAGAACATTCAGTACTTC. This translates into CASSLSRDNTHENIQYF.

This sequence joins TRBV15 and TRBJ2-1; 7 bases line up with TRBD2. CDR3 length: 15 amino acids. J lost 0 bases, V lost 3 bases, and 2 bases had no gene match. Germline loops: CDR1 LNHNV, CDR2 YYDKDF (reference sequence). CDR3 loop: CATSRGGASYNEQFF. CDR3 sequence (DNA): TGTGCCACCAGCAGGGGAGGGGCCTCCTACAATGAGCAGTTCTTC.